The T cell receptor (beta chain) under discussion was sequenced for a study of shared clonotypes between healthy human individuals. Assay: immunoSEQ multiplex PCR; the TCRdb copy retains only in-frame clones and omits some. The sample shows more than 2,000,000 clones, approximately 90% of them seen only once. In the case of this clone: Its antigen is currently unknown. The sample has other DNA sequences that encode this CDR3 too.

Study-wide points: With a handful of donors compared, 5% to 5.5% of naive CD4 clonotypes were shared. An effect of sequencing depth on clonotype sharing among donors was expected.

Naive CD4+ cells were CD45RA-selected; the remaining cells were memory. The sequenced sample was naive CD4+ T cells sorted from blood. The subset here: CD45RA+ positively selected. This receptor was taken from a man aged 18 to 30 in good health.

CDR3: CASSPRDRAYEQYF. The CDR3 DNA sequence: TGTGCCAGCAGCCCGCGGGACAGGGCCTACGAGCAGTACTTC. V and J are TRBV7-9 and TRBJ2-7; 9 positions agree with TRBD1. The germline CDR1 and CDR2 sequences are SEHNR and FQNEAQ (reference sequence). Trimming cost V 5 bases and J 2 bases; bases outside gene matches: 4. This CDR3 is built from 14 residues.